The clone carrying this T cell receptor (beta chain) has more than one count but fewer than ten. These data belong to a study of blood T cell repertoires in COVID-19. Study at large: Sites in the United States, Italy and Spain provided acute and convalescent COVID-19 samples. T cells, B-cell-depleted T cells, or PBMCs provided the cDNA or gDNA that served as material.

The CDR3 consists of 12 residues. V was shortened by 5 bases and J by 2 bases, with 3 bases between the two germline ends. Germline CDR1 MNHEY, CDR2 SMNVEV (reference sequence). Original processing notes: Estimation of nucleated cell counts was performed using reference gene primer amplification. The protocol was immunoSEQ multiplex PCR, while the TCRdb copy is restricted to in-frame clones and leaves out a portion. V and J calls and clone size are those listed in that table; D and trimming were worked out from the DNA. Here the sample spans 150,000 to 200,000 clones, around 81% being singletons. The J gene is TRBJ2-2, the V gene TRBV27; D remains ambiguous. The TCR was taken from a man aged 60 to 69 with active or convalescent COVID-19. Sequenced: peripheral blood. The CDR3: CASSPNTGELFF. The CDR3, as DNA: TGTGCCAGCAGTCCAAACACCGGGGAGCTGTTTTTT.